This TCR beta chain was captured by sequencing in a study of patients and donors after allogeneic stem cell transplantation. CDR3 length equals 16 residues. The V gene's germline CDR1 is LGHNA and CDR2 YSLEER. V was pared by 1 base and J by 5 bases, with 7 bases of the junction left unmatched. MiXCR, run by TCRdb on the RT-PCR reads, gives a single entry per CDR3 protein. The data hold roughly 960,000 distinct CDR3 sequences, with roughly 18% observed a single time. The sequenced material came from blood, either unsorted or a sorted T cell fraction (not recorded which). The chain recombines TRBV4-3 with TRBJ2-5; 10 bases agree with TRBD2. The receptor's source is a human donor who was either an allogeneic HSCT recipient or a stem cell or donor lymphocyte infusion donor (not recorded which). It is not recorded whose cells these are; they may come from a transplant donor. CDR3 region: CASSQGKSGGAETQYF. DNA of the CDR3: TGCGCCAGCAGCCAAGGGAAGAGCGGGGGGGCCGAGACCCAGTACTTC.